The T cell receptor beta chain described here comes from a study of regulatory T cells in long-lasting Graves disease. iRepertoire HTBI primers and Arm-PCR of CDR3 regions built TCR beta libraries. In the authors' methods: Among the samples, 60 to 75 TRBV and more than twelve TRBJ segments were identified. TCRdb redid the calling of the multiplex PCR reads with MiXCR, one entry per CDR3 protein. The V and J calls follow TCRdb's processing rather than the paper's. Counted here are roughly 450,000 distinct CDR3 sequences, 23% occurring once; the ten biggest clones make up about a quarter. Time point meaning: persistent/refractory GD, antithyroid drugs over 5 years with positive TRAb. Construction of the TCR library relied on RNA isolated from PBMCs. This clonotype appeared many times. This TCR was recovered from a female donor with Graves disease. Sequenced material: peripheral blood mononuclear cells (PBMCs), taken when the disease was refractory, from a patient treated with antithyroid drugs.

This chain's CDR3 is CASSFLWWYEQYF. CDR3 coding DNA: TGTGCCAGCAGCTTCTTATGGTGGTACGAGCAGTACTTC. The chain carries TRBV7-2 and TRBJ2-7; no firm D call. The CDR3 runs 13 residues. Germline lookup yields CDR1 SGHTA and CDR2 FQGNSA. V was cut by 3 bases and J by 4 bases, with 10 bases left in between. The whole variable domain, filled in from reference TRBV7-2 and TRBJ2-7, reads GAGVSQSPSNKVTEKGKDVELRCDPISGHTALYWYRQSLGQGLEFLIYFQGNSAPDKSGLPSDRFSAERTGGSVSTLTIQRTQQEDSAVYLCASSFLWWYEQYFGPGTRLTVT.